This TCR beta chain derives from a study of cytomegalovirus exposure and HLA in healthy donors. Findings and limits, study-wide: Most TCR sequences proved rare, with some public TCRs found in many donors. The study labeled 164 TCR beta chains cytomegalovirus-associated. According to a subsequent analysis, TCR clusters identified in the first cohort showed a tendency to co-occur across the roughly 130 validation repertoires.

The donors were in the approximately 130-subject validation cohort; that cohort was separate from the approximately 670-subject first cohort. Only one count was recorded for this clone. Its antigen is not identified. The method was immunoSEQ multiplex PCR; TCRdb's version includes in-frame clones alone and lacks a portion of them. This table has about 73,000 clones, around 90% appearing once. The V gene's germline CDR1 is SGHAT and CDR2 FQNNGV. This CDR3 is 18 amino acids long. V dropped 5 bases and J dropped 1; count of bases not matched to a gene: 12. This TCR was sampled from a woman aged 18-30 years in good health and CMV-seropositive. V usage is TRBV11-2 and J usage is TRBJ1-4; TRBD1 agrees at 8 bases. Sequenced input: PBMCs. CDR3: CASSLTRQGKVTNEKLFF. CDR3 DNA sequence: TGTGCCAGCAGCCTCACGCGACAGGGGAAAGTAACTAATGAAAAACTGTTTTTT.